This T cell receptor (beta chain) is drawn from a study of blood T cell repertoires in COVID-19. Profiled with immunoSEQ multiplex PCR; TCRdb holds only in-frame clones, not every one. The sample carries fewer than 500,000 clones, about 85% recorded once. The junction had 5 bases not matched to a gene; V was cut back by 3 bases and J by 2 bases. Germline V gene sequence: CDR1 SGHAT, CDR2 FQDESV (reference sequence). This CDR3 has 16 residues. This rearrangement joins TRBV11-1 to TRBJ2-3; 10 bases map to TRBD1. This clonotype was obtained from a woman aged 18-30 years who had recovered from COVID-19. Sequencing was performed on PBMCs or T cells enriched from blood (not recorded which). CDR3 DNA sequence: TGTGCCAGCAGCTTGACAGGGGGCGAAGACACAGATACGCAGTATTTT. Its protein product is CASSLTGGEDTDTQYF. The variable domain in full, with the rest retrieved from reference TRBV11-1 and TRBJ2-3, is EAEVAQSPRYKITEKSQAVAFWCDPISGHATLYWYRQILGQGPELLVQFQDESVVDDSQLPKDRFSAERLKGVDSTLKIQPAELGDSAMYLCASSLTGGEDTDTQYFGPGTRLTVL.